One sample yielded the 23 T cell receptor beta chains listed below, sequenced in a study of T cells after somatic rescue of genetic block. Using immunoSEQ multiplex PCR, the repertoire was profiled, and TCRdb retains in-frame clones only, with some absent. This repertoire shows roughly 120,000 clones, 80% to 95% found once; its top ten account for about 1.5%. What was sequenced was peripheral blood mononuclear cells (PBMCs). These receptors all stem from a woman aged 18-29 years.

This chain links TRBV6-5 with TRBJ2-5; 8 bases agree with TRBD2. Trimming cost V 10 bases and J 3 bases; bases outside gene matches: 7. The CDR3 spans 13 residues. Germline V gene sequence: CDR1 MNHEY, CDR2 SVGAGI. Written as DNA, the CDR3 is TGTGCCACCGGGGGGGGAGGGGAAGAGACCCAGTACTTC. Protein sequence: CATGGGGEETQYF.

The chain combines TRBV28 with TRBJ1-1; no clear D gene. The V end was cut by 6 bases, the J end by 1 base, with 0 bases between. This CDR3 spans 10 amino acids. Germline assignment: CDR1 MDHEN and CDR2 SYDVKM. This CDR3 is CASRNTEAFF. CDR3 sequence (DNA): TGTGCCAGCAGGAACACTGAAGCTTTCTTT.

This clone was seen once. The chain employs TRBV11-2 and TRBJ1-1, with 7 bases identical to TRBD1. V was clipped by 6 bases and J by 2 bases; unmatched bases: 6. This CDR3 is built from 14 residues. CDR1 and CDR2 (germline): SGHAT, FQNNGV. Written as DNA, the CDR3 is TGTGCCAGCAGTCCGGGACAGTTAAACACTGAAGCTTTCTTT. Its translation: CASSPGQLNTEAFF.

The chain employs TRBV9 and TRBJ2-3, with TRBD2 matching over 9 bases. This CDR3 region has 17 residues. The germline V gene has CDR1 SGDLS and CDR2 YYNGEE. The junction had 8 bases not matched to a gene; V was cut back by 0 bases and J by 3 bases. This CDR3 is CASSVEGAGGPTDTQYF. In nucleotides, the CDR3 is TGTGCCAGCAGCGTAGAAGGTGCGGGGGGGCCGACAGATACGCAGTATTTT.

By share, this clone counts as medium-sized. The chain carries TRBV2 and TRBJ1-6; D is possibly TRBD1 (5 bases). This CDR3 comprises 19 residues. V dropped 8 bases and J dropped 6 bases, with 29 bases sitting between them. Germline values: CDR1 SNHLY, CDR2 FYNNEI. CDR3 in amino acids: CASGQSHGGGVRGNSPLHF. The DNA of the CDR3 is TGTGCCAGCGGCCAATCCCATGGTGGGGGGGTACGTGGTAATTCACCCCTCCACTTT.

The chain has TRBV4-3 and TRBJ1-2, with 7 bases identical to TRBD1. The germline V gene has CDR1 LGHNA and CDR2 YSLEER. Trimming removed 0 bases from V and 4 bases from J; junction bases left unmatched: 2. CDR3 length equals 14 residues. CDR3 residues: CASSQDTGAYGYTF. The DNA for the CDR3 is TGCGCCAGCAGCCAAGATACAGGGGCCTATGGCTACACCTTC.

CDR3 protein: CASSYSGAASYEQYF. The DNA of the CDR3 is TGTGCCAGCAGTTACTCGGGAGCGGCCTCCTACGAGCAGTACTTC. This rearrangement joins TRBV6-6 to TRBJ2-7; perhaps TRBD2 as D (5 bases). Germline V gene data show CDR1 as MNHNY and CDR2 as SVGAGI (reference sequence). V shed 0 bases and J shed 0 bases, with 9 bases lying between them. The CDR3 length is 15 residues.

V is TRBV5-6 and J is TRBJ2-7; 9 nucleotides align to TRBD2. Germline CDR1 SGHDT, CDR2 YYEEEE. V gave up 0 bases and J gave up 4 bases; unmatched junction bases: 5. The CDR3 length is 15 residues. CDR3 region: CASSLGGGGAYEQYF. CDR3 DNA sequence: TGTGCCAGCAGCTTGGGTGGCGGGGGGGCTTACGAGCAGTACTTC.

This clone was found once. The rearrangement joins TRBV27 to TRBJ2-1; tentative D call: TRBD1 (6 bases). This CDR3 is built from 14 residues. Trimming took 2 bases from V and 11 from J, leaving 16 bases between them. Germline values: CDR1 MNHEY, CDR2 SMNVEV (reference sequence). CDR3 region: CASSLGRETGQQFF. CDR3 DNA sequence: TGTGCCAGCAGTTTAGGTCGAGAAACAGGGCAGCAGTTCTTC.

The rearrangement uses TRBV4-1 and TRBJ2-3; D is uncertain. Looked up from germline, CDR1 is MGHRA and CDR2 is YSYEKL. Trimming removed 1 base from V and 5 bases from J, with 10 bases in between. The CDR3 spans 14 residues. The CDR3 here is CASSQGPTIDTQYF. The CDR3 DNA reads as TGCGCCAGCAGCCAAGGGCCTACCATAGATACGCAGTATTTT.

This clone was detected many times. The chain recombines TRBV28 with TRBJ2-6; 8 nucleotides align to TRBD1. CDR1 is MDHEN and CDR2 is SYDVKM in the germline V gene. The CDR3 is 16 residues long. Losses at the gene ends were 8 bases for V and 0 bases for J; bases not matched to a gene: 6. CDR3 nucleotide sequence: TGTGCCAGCCTGCAGGGGGCCTTCTCTGGGGCCAACGTCCTGACTTTC. As protein: CASLQGAFSGANVLTF.

CDR3 loop: CASSESNTGSYEQYF. In DNA form, the CDR3 reads TGTGCCAGCAGTGAAAGTAATACGGGTTCCTACGAGCAGTACTTC. This chain uses TRBV6-1 with TRBJ2-7, with unresolved D. The CDR3 has 15 amino acids. V lost 2 bases, J lost 1 base, and 12 bases lay in between. Germline V gene data show CDR1 as MNHNS and CDR2 as SASEGT.

Concerning this clone itself: Other nucleotide sequences in the sample specify the same CDR3. This chain uses TRBV18 with TRBJ1-2; a possible D gene is TRBD1 (5 bases). This CDR3 comprises 13 residues. V was cut by 2 bases and J by 2 bases, with 6 bases left in between. Germline V CDR1 and CDR2: KGHSH, LQKENI. CDR3: CASSPGDNYGYTF. The CDR3 DNA sequence: TGTGCCAGCTCACCAGGGGACAACTATGGCTACACCTTC.

V and J are TRBV30 and TRBJ1-1, with 9 bases that match TRBD1. Trimming took 4 bases from V and 5 from J; bases not matched to a gene: 5. This CDR3 contains 13 residues. Looked up from germline, CDR1 is GTSNPN and CDR2 is SVGIG (reference sequence). CDR3 DNA: TGTGCCTGGAACGACAGGGGGGGAACTGAAGCTTTCTTT. Protein product: CAWNDRGGTEAFF.

The chain joins TRBV19 to TRBJ2-1, with TRBD1 matching 7 bases. Germline V gene sequence: CDR1 LNHDA, CDR2 SQIVND (reference sequence). The J segment lost 8 bases and the V segment lost 5 bases, leaving 3 bases of the junction unmatched. The CDR3 sequence is 12 residues long. The CDR3 region is CASSDRAYEQFF. The CDR3 nucleotides read TGTGCCAGTAGTGACAGGGCCTATGAGCAGTTCTTC.

The chain combines TRBV5-1 with TRBJ2-7; 7 nucleotides agree with TRBD1. The germline V gene has CDR1 SGHRS and CDR2 YFSETQ. The CDR3 runs to 15 residues. V lost 4 bases and J lost 5; bases outside the gene matches: 12. This chain's CDR3 is CASSLRQGIVHEQYF. The CDR3 nucleotides read TGCGCCAGCAGCCTGAGACAGGGAATCGTTCACGAGCAGTACTTC.

The chain recombines TRBV20-1 with TRBJ2-3; D gene ambiguous. This CDR3 spans 11 amino acids. Trimming stripped 6 bases from V and 6 bases from J, with 10 bases between. CDR1 DFQATT and CDR2 SNEGSKA come from the germline V gene (reference sequence). The CDR3 DNA reads TGCAGTGCCTTAGCACCGGATACGCAGTATTTT. It encodes CSALAPDTQYF.

This clone was counted once. The chain links TRBV4-1 to TRBJ1-4, with a possible D match to TRBD1 (5 bases). Trimming took 0 bases from V and 7 from J, leaving 15 bases between them. The germline CDR1 and CDR2 sequences are MGHRA and YSYEKL. The CDR3 sequence is 16 residues long. The CDR3 DNA reads TGCGCCAGCAGCCAAGATCGGGCCCAGGGTGGTGAAAAACTGTTTTTT. Protein: CASSQDRAQGGEKLFF.

The chain links TRBV7-2 to TRBJ2-2; D call uncertain. The CDR3 covers 15 residues. The V end was cut by 1 base, the J end by 0 bases, with 6 bases between. CDR1 SGHTA and CDR2 FQGNSA come from the germline V gene. The CDR3 sequence: CASSLGPSNTGELFF. As DNA, the CDR3 is TGTGCCAGCAGCTTAGGACCCTCGAACACCGGGGAGCTGTTTTTT.

J is TRBJ1-4 and V is TRBV5-1; D possibly corresponds to TRBD1 (6 bases). The V gene lost 0 bases and the J gene lost 5 bases, with 17 bases spanning the gap. Germline V lookup: CDR1 SGHRS, CDR2 YFSETQ. The CDR3 covers 17 residues. This chain's CDR3 is CASSLAPTGGENEKLFF. The CDR3 bases are TGCGCCAGCAGCTTGGCGCCTACGGGGGGCGAAAATGAAAAACTGTTTTTT.

V gene TRBV18 combines with J gene TRBJ2-7; TRBD1 agrees at 9 bases. Germline V lookup: CDR1 KGHSH, CDR2 LQKENI. The CDR3 has 15 residues. The V segment lost 3 bases and the J segment 4 bases; nucleotides outside the gene matches: 7. In DNA, the CDR3 is TGTGCCAGCTCACCCGAGGGACAGGGAAAATACGAGCAGTACTTC. Translated, it gives CASSPEGQGKYEQYF.

This clone was seen once. The chain couples TRBV19 to TRBJ2-2; D is possibly TRBD2 (5 bases). CDR1 LNHDA and CDR2 SQIVND come from the germline V gene (reference sequence). The CDR3 consists of 16 residues. Here the CDR3 reads CATNTQAVFSTGELFF. For the CDR3, the DNA is TGTGCTACAAATACTCAAGCGGTGTTTAGCACCGGGGAGCTGTTTTTT.

This clone came up once. The chain combines TRBV7-2 with TRBJ1-5; D not certain. The CDR3 consists of 12 residues. The ends were cut back, 5 bases at V and 5 bases at J, with 7 bases in the middle. Germline CDR1 is SGHTA and CDR2 is FQGNSA. CDR3 amino acids: CASSLNYQPQHF. For the CDR3, the DNA is TGTGCCAGCAGCCTAAATTATCAGCCCCAGCATTTT.